This TCR beta chain was documented in a study of shared clonotypes between healthy human individuals. This clone was picked up one time. Clones were sequenced by immunoSEQ multiplex PCR, and TCRdb holds only the in-frame ones, with some missing. The profile shows around 2,100,000 clones, approximately 95% of them singletons. The CDR3 totals 16 residues. V dropped 1 base and J dropped 4 bases, with 14 bases sitting between them. CDR1 SGHTA and CDR2 FQGNSA come from the germline V gene. Terminally differentiated effector memory CD45RA+ cells were excluded from the naive CD8 cells, which were CD45RO-negative and positively selected for CCR7.

This chain joins TRBV7-2 and TRBJ2-1, with D perhaps matching TRBD1 or TRBD2 (5 bases each). Material: naive CD8+ T cells sorted from blood. The clonotype was recovered from a man aged 18 to 30 in good health. The CDR3, as DNA: TGTGCCAGCAGCTTAGTAGTCCGGGGCATGTACAATGAGCAGTTCTTC. Translating it yields CASSLVVRGMYNEQFF.